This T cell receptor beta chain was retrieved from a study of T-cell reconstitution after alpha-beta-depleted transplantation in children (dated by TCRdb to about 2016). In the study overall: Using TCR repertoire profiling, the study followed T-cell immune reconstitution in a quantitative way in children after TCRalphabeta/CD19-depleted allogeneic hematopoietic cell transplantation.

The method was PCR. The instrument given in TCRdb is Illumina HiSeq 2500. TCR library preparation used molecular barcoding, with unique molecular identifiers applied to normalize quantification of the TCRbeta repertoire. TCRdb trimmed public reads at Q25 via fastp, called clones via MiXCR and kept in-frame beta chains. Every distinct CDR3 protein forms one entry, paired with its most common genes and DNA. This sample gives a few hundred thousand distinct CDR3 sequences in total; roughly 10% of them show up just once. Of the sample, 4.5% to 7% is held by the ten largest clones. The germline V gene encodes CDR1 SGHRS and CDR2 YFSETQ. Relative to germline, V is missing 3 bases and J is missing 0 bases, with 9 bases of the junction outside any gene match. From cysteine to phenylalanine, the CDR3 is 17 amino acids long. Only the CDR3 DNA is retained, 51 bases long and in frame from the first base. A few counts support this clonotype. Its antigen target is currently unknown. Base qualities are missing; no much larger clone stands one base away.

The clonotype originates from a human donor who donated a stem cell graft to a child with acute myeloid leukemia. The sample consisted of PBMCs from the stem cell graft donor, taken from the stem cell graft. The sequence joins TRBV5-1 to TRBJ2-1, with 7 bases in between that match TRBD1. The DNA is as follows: TGCGCCAGCAGCTCCCCCCGACAGGGTCTCTCCTACAATGAGCAGTTCTTC. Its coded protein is CASSSPRQGLSYNEQFF.